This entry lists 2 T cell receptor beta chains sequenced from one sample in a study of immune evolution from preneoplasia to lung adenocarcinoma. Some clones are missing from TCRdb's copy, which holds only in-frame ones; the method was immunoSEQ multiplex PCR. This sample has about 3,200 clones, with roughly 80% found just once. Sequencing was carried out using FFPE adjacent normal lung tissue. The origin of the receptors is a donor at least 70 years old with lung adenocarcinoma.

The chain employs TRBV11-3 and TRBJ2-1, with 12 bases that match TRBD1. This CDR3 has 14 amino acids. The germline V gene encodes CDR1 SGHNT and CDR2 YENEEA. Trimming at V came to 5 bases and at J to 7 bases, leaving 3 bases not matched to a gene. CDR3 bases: TGTGCCAGCAGCGGGACAGGGGGCCTAAATGAGCAGTTCTTC. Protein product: CASSGTGGLNEQFF.

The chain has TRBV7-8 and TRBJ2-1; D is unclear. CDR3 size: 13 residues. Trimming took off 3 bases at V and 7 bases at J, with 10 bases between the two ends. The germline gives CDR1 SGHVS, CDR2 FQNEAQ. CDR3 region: CASSFVQGNEQFF. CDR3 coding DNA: TGTGCCAGCAGCTTTGTTCAAGGTAATGAGCAGTTCTTC.